The clone carrying this T cell receptor (beta chain) showed up just a few times. Its antigen is as yet unknown. The sample originates from a study of T cells in Graves' hyperthyroidism and ophthalmopathy. Broader study findings: In the blood, most expanded thyroid clonotypes above 0.001 appeared as well.

Uncontrolled infections, other autoimmune diseases, pregnancy or lactation led to exclusion of patients. The CDR3 regions of TCR beta were amplified from RNA transcripts. When the TCR CDR3 underwent first-round RT-PCR, the HTBI primer set was used. TCRdb ran MiXCR on the multiplex PCR reads and lists one entry per CDR3 protein. The data hold 600,000 to 700,000 distinct CDR3 sequences, with over 40% observed a single time. This sequence was found in an adult man with Graves' disease, either hyperthyroidism or ophthalmopathy (not recorded which). Sequenced: peripheral blood or thyroid tissue (not recorded which).

CDR3 residues: CASSPGLEGYEQYF. For the CDR3, the DNA is TGTGCCAGCAGCCCGGGACTAGAGGGCTACGAGCAGTACTTC. The chain has TRBV7-9 and TRBJ2-7; 8 bases are a match to TRBD2. V lost 5 bases, J lost 3 bases, and 6 bases stayed unmatched. The CDR3 covers 14 residues. The germline V gene has CDR1 SEHNR and CDR2 FQNEAQ (reference sequence). The full variable domain, in which reference TRBV7-9 and TRBJ2-7 provide the parts outside the CDR3, is DTGVSQNPRHKITKRGQNVTFRCDPISEHNRLYWYRQTLGQGPEFLTYFQNEAQLEKSRLLSDRFSAERPKGSFSTLEIQRTEQGDSAMYLCASSPGLEGYEQYFGPGTRLTVT.